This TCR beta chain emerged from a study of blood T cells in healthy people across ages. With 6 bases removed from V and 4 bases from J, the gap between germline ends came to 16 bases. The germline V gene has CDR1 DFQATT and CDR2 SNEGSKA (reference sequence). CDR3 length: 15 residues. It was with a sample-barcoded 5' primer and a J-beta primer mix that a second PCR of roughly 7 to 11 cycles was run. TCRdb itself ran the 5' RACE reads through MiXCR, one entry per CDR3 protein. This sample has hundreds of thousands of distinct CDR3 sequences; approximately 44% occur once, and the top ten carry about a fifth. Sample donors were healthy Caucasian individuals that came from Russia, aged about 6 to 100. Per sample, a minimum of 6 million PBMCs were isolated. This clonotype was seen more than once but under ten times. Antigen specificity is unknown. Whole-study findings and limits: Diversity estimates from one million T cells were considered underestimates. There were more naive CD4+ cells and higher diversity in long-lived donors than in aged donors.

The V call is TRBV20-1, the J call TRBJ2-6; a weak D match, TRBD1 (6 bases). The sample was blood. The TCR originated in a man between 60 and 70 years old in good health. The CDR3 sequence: CSAYSTGSGANVLTF. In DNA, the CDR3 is TGCAGTGCCTACAGCACAGGGTCCGGGGCCAACGTCCTGACTTTC.